A selection of T cell receptor beta chains follows, all from one sample in a study of shared clonotypes between healthy human individuals. The data were produced by immunoSEQ multiplex PCR, yet TCRdb's version contains in-frame clones alone and is incomplete. The profile shows 2 million to 2.5 million clones, 90% to 95% of them singletons. Sequencing used naive CD4+ T cells from PBMCs. These receptor sequences come from a man aged 18 to 30 in good health. Some clones in this sample may be carry-over from other donors' samples. The CDR3 runs from the conserved cysteine through the conserved F or W. A D gene is named only where the DNA matches it firmly. Expanded clones get a size class; other rows say once, few or many, or leave the size out.

V	J	size	D	DNA	CDR3
TRBV2	TRBJ1-4	once	-	TGTGCCAGCAGTGAAGACGGGGGAAAACTGTTTTTT	CASSEDGGKLFF
TRBV5-4	TRBJ1-3	-	-	TGTGCCAGCAGCTTGGGGGGCAGCTCTGGAAACACCATATATTTT	CASSLGGSSGNTIYF
TRBV28	TRBJ2-5	-	-	TGTGCCAGCAGTTTACCGCGGGCCGGGAGAGAGACCCAGTACTTC	CASSLPRAGRETQYF
TRBV29-1	TRBJ1-5	-	-	TGCAGCGTTGGGCTCGAGGGCCAGACTCAGCCCCAGCATTTT	CSVGLEGQTQPQHF
TRBV28	TRBJ1-1	-	-	TGTGCCAGCGTAAGCACAGCGAACACTGAAGCTTTCTTT	CASVSTANTEAFF
TRBV9	TRBJ2-3	-	-	TGTGCCAGCAGCGCTACCGAGGGAGATACGCAGTATTTT	CASSATEGDTQYF
TRBV28	TRBJ1-1	few	TRBD1	TGTGCCAGCAGTCCGTGGACAGGGGGTGACACTGAAGCTTTCTTT	CASSPWTGGDTEAFF
TRBV19	TRBJ1-4	-	-	TGTGCCAGTAGCCGCGCCCGGGCCCGTAATGAAAAACTGTTTTTT	CASSRARARNEKLFF
TRBV27	TRBJ2-7	-	TRBD2	TGTGCCAGCAGTTTTACGTTAGCGGGAGTATACGAGCAGTACTTC	CASSFTLAGVYEQYF
TRBV7-2	TRBJ1-1	-	TRBD1	TGTGCCAGCAGCTATCGGACAGGTCACACTGAAGCTTTCTTT	CASSYRTGHTEAFF
TRBV28	TRBJ1-2	-	-	TGTGCCAGCAACGGAAACTATGGCTACACCTTC	CASNGNYGYTF
TRBV29-1	TRBJ2-1	-	TRBD2	TGCAGCGTTGAGTCTACTAGCGGGAGGGCCGGTGGCAATGAGCAGTTCTTC	CSVESTSGRAGGNEQFF
TRBV4-3	TRBJ1-1	few	-	TGCGCCAGCAGCCAAGATGGCGGGAAAGCTTTCTTT	CASSQDGGKAFF
TRBV11-2	TRBJ2-1	-	TRBD2	TGTGCCAGCAGCTCCATTCGGGAGGCCTACAATGAGCAGTTCTTC	CASSSIREAYNEQFF
TRBV19	TRBJ2-3	once	-	TGTGCCAGTAGTATCACCGGGGCGATTAGTTCGGCAGATACGCAGTATTTT	CASSITGAISSADTQYF
TRBV14	TRBJ1-2	-	-	TGTGCCAGCAGCCAAGACCCCAGGGGTTTCTATGGCTACACCTTC	CASSQDPRGFYGYTF
TRBV5-4	TRBJ2-5	once	-	TGTGCCAGCAGCTCGGACATTGGGACCCAGTACTTC	CASSSDIGTQYF
TRBV30	TRBJ1-4	-	TRBD1	TGTGCCTGGAGCACCGGGACAGGGGTTGAAAAACTGTTTTTT	CAWSTGTGVEKLFF
TRBV15	TRBJ2-5	-	-	TGTGCCACCAGCAGATGGGGGGAAACGGAGACCCAGTACTTC	CATSRWGETETQYF
TRBV27	TRBJ1-4	-	-	TGTGCCAGCAGGACGACATGGGCTAATGAAAAACTGTTTTTT	CASRTTWANEKLFF
TRBV5-1	TRBJ2-5	-	TRBD2	TGCGCCAGCAGCACGGGACTAGCGGCGTACCAAGAGACCCAGTACTTC	CASSTGLAAYQETQYF
TRBV5-1	TRBJ2-7	once	TRBD2	TGCGCCAGCAGCTTGGGTTATCGAGCGGGAGGGGGAACCGAGCAGTACTTC	CASSLGYRAGGGTEQYF
TRBV30	TRBJ2-7	-	TRBD2	TGTGCCTGGAGTCCGGGACTACTCTACGAGCAGTACTTC	CAWSPGLLYEQYF
TRBV4-1	TRBJ2-5	-	-	TGCGCCAGCAGCCCCGGCCTCTTAAAGACCCAGTACTTC	CASSPGLLKTQYF
TRBV19	TRBJ1-5	few	-	TGTGCCAGTAGTATCCCAAGACACCCTGAGGGGCAGCCCCAGCATTTT	CASSIPRHPEGQPQHF
TRBV5-1	TRBJ1-1	-	-	TGCGCCAGCAGCTTGTTAGTAGCAGGAGGTGAAGCTTTCTTT	CASSLLVAGGEAFF
TRBV7-9	TRBJ1-4	-	-	TGTGCCAGCAGCTTGAGGGGGGCAAGTGAAAAACTGTTTTTT	CASSLRGASEKLFF
TRBV19	TRBJ1-1	-	-	TGTGCCAGTAGTCCACAGGGCGGCACTGAAGCTTTCTTT	CASSPQGGTEAFF
TRBV19	TRBJ2-6	few	-	TGTGCCAGTAGGGTCTCTGGGGCCAACGTCCTGACTTTC	CASRVSGANVLTF
TRBV5-1	TRBJ2-3	-	-	TGCGCCAGCAGCTTGGTCGAAAGCACAGATACGCAGTATTTT	CASSLVESTDTQYF
TRBV23-1	TRBJ2-3	-	TRBD2	TGCGCCAGCATCGAGGGACTAGCGGGAATGGGGCCAGATACGCAGTATTTT	CASIEGLAGMGPDTQYF
TRBV29-1	TRBJ2-5	once	-	TGCAGCGTTTCCTTAGTGGGGGAGGTGCGAGAGACCCAGTACTTC	CSVSLVGEVRETQYF
TRBV5-1	TRBJ2-7	-	-	TGCGCCAGCAGCTTGGGACAGGCGAGCTACGAGCAGTACTTC	CASSLGQASYEQYF
TRBV13	TRBJ2-7	-	-	TGTGCCAGCAGCGATTCGGATTATCTCGGGAACGAGCAGTACTTC	CASSDSDYLGNEQYF
TRBV7-9	TRBJ1-1	-	-	TGTGCCAGCAGCTTAGCGTCCTCGCGTTTCACTGAAGCTTTCTTT	CASSLASSRFTEAFF
TRBV5-1	TRBJ1-2	-	-	TGCGCCAGCAGCTTGGCCAGTCGGGGTAAGTATGGCTACACCTTC	CASSLASRGKYGYTF
TRBV5-1	TRBJ2-3	-	-	TGCGCCACCTCTGGGACGGCCCATCCAGATACGCAGTATTTT	CATSGTAHPDTQYF
TRBV29-1	TRBJ2-5	-	-	TGCAGCGTTGTGTTCCTAAGAGGACCCGGGACCCAGTACTTC	CSVVFLRGPGTQYF
TRBV7-2	TRBJ1-2	once	TRBD1	TGTGCCAGCAGCCACGACAGGGGGGCTAACTATGGCTACACCTTC	CASSHDRGANYGYTF
TRBV28	TRBJ2-7	-	TRBD1	TGTGCCAGCAGTTTACGGGCGGGGACAGGTACCTACGAGCAGTACTTC	CASSLRAGTGTYEQYF
TRBV5-1	TRBJ1-2	-	TRBD1	TGCGCCAGCAGCGACAGGGGGGCAGGCCTCTATGGCTACACCTTC	CASSDRGAGLYGYTF
TRBV21-1	TRBJ1-2	-	-	TGTGCCAGCAGCAAAGATGGTCCTGGGCCCAGCTATGGCTACACCTTC	CASSKDGPGPSYGYTF
TRBV11-2	TRBJ1-5	-	TRBD1	TGTGCCAGCAGCCCGAGACAGGGTGCTGCTCAGCCCCAGCATTTT	CASSPRQGAAQPQHF
TRBV7-3	TRBJ2-2	-	TRBD2	TGTGCCAGCAACACCGGAGCGGGATTCGGTACCGGGGAGCTGTTTTTT	CASNTGAGFGTGELFF
TRBV28	TRBJ1-3	-	-	TGTGCCAGCAGGAACCCGGGCCAAAGACGAACCATATATTTT	CASRNPGQRRTIYF
TRBV7-3	TRBJ1-2	-	-	TGTGCCAGCAGCTTACGCGGCAGCGATGGCTACACCTTC	CASSLRGSDGYTF
TRBV5-1	TRBJ2-1	-	TRBD1	TGCGCCAGCAGCTTCCTTCCGACGACAGGGGGCAATTACAATGAGCAGTTCTTC	CASSFLPTTGGNYNEQFF
TRBV5-8	TRBJ2-7	-	TRBD1	TGTGCCAGCAGCTTGGCGCAGGACAGGGGGCGCGAGCAGTACTTC	CASSLAQDRGREQYF
TRBV18	TRBJ2-7	-	-	TGTGCCAGCTCACCACTAGGAACCGAGCAGTACTTC	CASSPLGTEQYF
TRBV7-2	TRBJ2-1	-	TRBD2	TGTGCCAGCAGCTTAGGGGGACTAGCGGGAGTGAACAATGAGCAGTTCTTC	CASSLGGLAGVNNEQFF
TRBV27	TRBJ2-5	-	-	TGTGCCAGCAGTCGCCCGGGACCCCAAGAGACCCAGTACTTC	CASSRPGPQETQYF
TRBV11-3	TRBJ2-3	-	TRBD2	TGTGCCAGCAGCTTAAATCGGGAGGGGGATACGCAGTATTTT	CASSLNREGDTQYF
TRBV5-1	TRBJ2-1	-	-	TGCGCCAGCAGCCGGGAGACGAATGAGCAGTTCTTC	CASSRETNEQFF
TRBV7-2	TRBJ2-1	-	TRBD2	TGTGCCAGCAGCTTAGGTGGTAGCGGGAGGGGGAATGAGCAGTTCTTC	CASSLGGSGRGNEQFF
TRBV9	TRBJ2-1	-	TRBD2	TGTGCCAGCAGCCCTCACCAACTAGCGGGAGTAACCTACAATGAGCAGTTCTTC	CASSPHQLAGVTYNEQFF
TRBV5-4	TRBJ2-3	-	-	TGTGCCAGCAGGCCGCAAGCGGAGAGCACAGATACGCAGTATTTT	CASRPQAESTDTQYF
TRBV28	TRBJ1-5	-	-	TGTGCCAGCAGCCCTTACCTTCAGCCCCAGCATTTT	CASSPYLQPQHF
TRBV5-1	TRBJ2-1	-	TRBD2	TGCGCCAGCACCGGACTAGCGGGAACGTCTTTCTCCTACAATGAGCAGTTCTTC	CASTGLAGTSFSYNEQFF
TRBV15	TRBJ1-1	-	-	TGTGCCACCAGCAGAGATCCGGGTGTGGGCACTGAAGCTTTCTTT	CATSRDPGVGTEAFF
TRBV2	TRBJ2-5	-	-	TGTGCCAGCGCTCAACGGCGGGCGGCGGGGGAGACCCAGTACTTC	CASAQRRAAGETQYF